Here is one TCR beta chain with its context. These data come from a study of blood T cell repertoires in COVID-19. Study in general: The United States, Italy and Spain were the sources of the acute and convalescent COVID-19 samples. The cDNA or gDNA used as material had been derived from T cells, B-cell-depleted T cells, or PBMCs.

Cohorts were assigned according to the clinical history that participants reported. Measured with immunoSEQ multiplex PCR; TCRdb has only the in-frame clones, and not every one. Here the sample spans some 380,000 clones, 87% being singletons. The germline gives CDR1 LNHDA, CDR2 SQIVND (reference sequence). The CDR3 spans 14 residues. V gave up 3 bases and J gave up 7 bases, with 14 bases separating them. The chain has TRBV19 and TRBJ2-3; no clear D gene. This TCR derives from a man aged 25 to 45 who had recovered from COVID-19. Sequencing used PBMCs or T cells enriched from blood (not recorded which). The CDR3 loop reads CASSMHTTRNTQYF. CDR3 nucleotides: TGTGCCAGTAGTATGCACACTACCCGCAATACGCAGTATTTT. Combining the CDR3 with reference TRBV19 and TRBJ2-3 gives the whole variable domain DGGITQSPKYLFRKEGQNVTLSCEQNLNHDAMYWYRQDPGQGLRLIYYSQIVNDFQKGDIAEGYSVSREKKESFPLTVTSAQKNPTAFYLCASSMHTTRNTQYFGPGTRLTVL.